The rows below give T cell receptor beta chains drawn from one sample of a study of neurological immune-mediated disorders. TCRdb ran MiXCR on the 5' RACE reads and lists one entry per CDR3 protein. The data show some 95,000 distinct CDR3 sequences, roughly 4% seen once. The sample consisted of PBMCs. The receptors originated from a woman aged 18 to 35 with multiple sclerosis. CDR3s include the opening cysteine and the closing phenylalanine or tryptophan. A D gene is named only where the DNA matches it firmly. Clone size is stated in some rows and not others, as once, few, many or a class when expanded.

TRBJ2-7,TRBV7-8,many,NA,CASSTPGHEQYF,TGTGCCAGCAGCACCCCGGGCCACGAGCAGTACTTC
TRBJ2-5,TRBV20-1,many,TRBD1,CSALPGQIQETQYF,TGCAGTGCTTTGCCGGGACAGATCCAAGAGACCCAGTACTTC
TRBJ1-3,TRBV7-9,many,NA,CASSLPPKSSGNTIYF,TGTGCCAGCAGCTTACCACCTAAGAGCTCTGGAAACACCATATATTTT
TRBJ1-1,TRBV5-1,many,TRBD1,CASSHQPGQGGTEAFF,TGCGCCAGCAGCCACCAACCGGGACAGGGAGGCACTGAAGCTTTCTTT
TRBJ2-5,TRBV12-3/TRBV12-4,many,NA,CASSLDRSETQYF,TGTGCCAGCAGTTTGGACAGATCGGAGACCCAGTACTTC
TRBJ2-3,TRBV12-3/TRBV12-4,many,TRBD2,CASSLPSGGRAGTDTQYF,TGTGCCAGCAGCCTCCCTAGCGGGGGGCGGGCTGGCACAGATACGCAGTATTTT
TRBJ2-7,TRBV5-1,many,NA,CASSLGRGGEQYF,TGCGCCAGCAGCTTGGGCAGGGGGGGAGAGCAGTACTTC
TRBJ1-1,TRBV7-3,many,NA,CASSLQANTEAFF,TGTGCCAGCAGCTTGCAGGCGAACACTGAAGCTTTCTTT
TRBJ2-7,TRBV20-1,many,TRBD2,CSARVPSGTSYEQYF,TGCAGTGCTAGAGTCCCTAGCGGTACTTCCTACGAGCAGTACTTC
TRBJ1-6,TRBV20-1,many,TRBD1,CSASLPGTENSPLHF,TGCAGTGCTAGTCTTCCCGGGACAGAGAATTCACCCCTCCACTTT
TRBJ2-5,TRBV6-5,many,NA,CASSYSSGWVETQYF,TGTGCCAGCAGTTACTCATCTGGTTGGGTAGAGACCCAGTACTTC
TRBJ1-3,TRBV20-1,many,TRBD1,CSARGGGTAILSSGNTIYF,TGCAGTGCTAGAGGAGGGGGCACAGCTATCCTGAGCTCTGGAAACACCATATATTTT
TRBJ2-7,TRBV5-5,many,NA,CASSWGNSGGSTEQYF,TGTGCCAGCAGCTGGGGAAATTCAGGAGGGTCGACCGAGCAGTACTTC
TRBJ2-2,TRBV10-1,many,NA,CASSDPRGNTGELFF,TGCGCCAGCAGCGATCCGCGGGGAAACACCGGGGAGCTGTTTTTT
TRBJ2-7,TRBV5-1,many,NA,CASSYLGPTLDEQYF,TGCGCCAGCAGCTATCTGGGACCGACGCTGGACGAGCAGTACTTC
TRBJ2-1,TRBV5-1,many,TRBD2,CASRPTSGSYNEQFF,TGCGCCAGCAGGCCTACTAGCGGGTCCTACAATGAGCAGTTCTTC
TRBJ2-7,TRBV6-2/TRBV6-3,NA,TRBD1,CASTSQGVGYEQYF,TGTGCCAGCACCTCACAGGGGGTAGGCTACGAGCAGTACTTC
TRBJ2-5,TRBV15,many,NA,CATSRGVTAQETQYF,TGTGCCACCAGCAGGGGGGTGACGGCACAAGAGACCCAGTACTTC
TRBJ2-7,TRBV20-1,many,TRBD1,CSASLQGFAYEQYF,TGCAGTGCGAGTCTACAGGGGTTCGCCTACGAGCAGTACTTC
TRBJ1-2,TRBV5-1,many,NA,CASSLDSGMVDGYTF,TGCGCCAGCAGCTTGGATTCAGGGATGGTGGATGGCTACACCTTC
TRBJ2-7,TRBV5-1,many,TRBD2,CASSPGTSGNRFYEQYF,TGCGCCAGCAGCCCCGGGACTAGCGGGAACAGATTCTACGAGCAGTACTTC